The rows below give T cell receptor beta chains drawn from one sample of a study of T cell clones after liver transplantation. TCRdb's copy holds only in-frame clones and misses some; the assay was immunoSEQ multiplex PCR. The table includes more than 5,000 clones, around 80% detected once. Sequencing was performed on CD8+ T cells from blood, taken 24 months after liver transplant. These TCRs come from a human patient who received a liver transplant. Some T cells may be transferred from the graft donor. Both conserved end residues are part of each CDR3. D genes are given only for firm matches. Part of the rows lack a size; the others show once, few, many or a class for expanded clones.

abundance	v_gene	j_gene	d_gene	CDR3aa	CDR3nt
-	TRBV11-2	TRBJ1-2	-	CASSPTDGHTAYGYTF	TGTGCCAGCAGCCCTACGGACGGGCACACTGCCTATGGCTACACCTTC
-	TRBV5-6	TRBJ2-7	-	CASSPSMGAGEQYF	TGTGCCAGCAGCCCCTCGATGGGGGCGGGTGAGCAGTACTTC
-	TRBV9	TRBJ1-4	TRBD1	CASSARTGSNEKLFF	TGTGCCAGCAGCGCACGGACAGGGTCTAATGAAAAACTGTTTTTT
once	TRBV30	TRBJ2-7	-	CAWGEDMRTLPQYF	TGTGCCTGGGGGGAGGACATGAGGACGCTACCGCAGTACTTC
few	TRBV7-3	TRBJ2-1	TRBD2	CASSLQTGGHNEQFF	TGTGCCAGCAGCCTACAAACGGGAGGGCACAATGAGCAGTTCTTC
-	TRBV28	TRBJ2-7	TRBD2	CASSLKLAGGQISYEQYF	TGTGCCAGCAGTTTGAAGCTAGCGGGAGGACAGATTAGCTACGAGCAGTACTTC
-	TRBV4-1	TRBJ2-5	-	CASSLGAYREQETQYF	TGCGCCAGCAGCCTAGGGGCCTACAGGGAGCAAGAGACCCAGTACTTC
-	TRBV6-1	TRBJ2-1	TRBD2	CASSETSEAYNEQFF	TGTGCCAGCAGTGAGACTAGCGAGGCCTACAATGAGCAGTTCTTC
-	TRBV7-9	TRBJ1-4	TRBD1	CASSNWTGWTNEKLFF	TGTGCCAGCAGCAATTGGACAGGGTGGACTAATGAAAAACTGTTTTTT
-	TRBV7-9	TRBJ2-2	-	CASSSEVTRWAGELFF	TGTGCCAGCAGCTCCGAGGTTACCCGGTGGGCCGGGGAGCTGTTTTTT
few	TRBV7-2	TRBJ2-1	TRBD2	CASSPSGGALNEQFF	TGTGCCAGCAGCCCAAGCGGGGGGGCCTTGAATGAGCAGTTCTTC
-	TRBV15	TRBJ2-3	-	CATSRDVGDLDTQYF	TGTGCCACCAGCAGAGATGTGGGCGACCTGGATACGCAGTATTTT
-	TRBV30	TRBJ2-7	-	CAGGDSSYEQYF	TGTGCCGGGGGGGACAGCTCCTACGAGCAGTACTTC
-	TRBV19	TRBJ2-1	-	CASSSGGRNEQFF	TGTGCCAGTAGTTCCGGGGGGCGAAATGAGCAGTTCTTC
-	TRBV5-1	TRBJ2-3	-	CASSEGRADTQYF	TGCGCCAGCAGTGAGGGGCGCGCAGATACGCAGTATTTT
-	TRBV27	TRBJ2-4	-	CASSQGGPKNIQYF	TGTGCCAGCAGCCAAGGTGGGCCCAAAAACATTCAGTACTTC
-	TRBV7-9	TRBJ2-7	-	CASSLLTVSLEQYF	TGTGCCAGCAGCTTATTGACTGTCTCGCTAGAGCAGTACTTC
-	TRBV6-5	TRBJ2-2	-	CASSSGTGELFF	TGTGCCAGCAGTTCAGGCACCGGGGAGCTGTTTTTT
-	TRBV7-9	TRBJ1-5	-	CASRNGGSNQPQHF	TGTGCCAGCAGGAATGGGGGTAGCAATCAGCCCCAGCATTTT
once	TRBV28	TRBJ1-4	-	CASSRGEGEKLFF	TGTGCCAGCAGTCGCGGGGAAGGGGAAAAACTGTTTTTT
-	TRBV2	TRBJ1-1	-	CASGGGPEAFF	TGTGCCAGCGGCGGGGGTCCTGAAGCTTTCTTT
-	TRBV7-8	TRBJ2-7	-	CASSGQFSGGGSYEQYF	TGTGCCAGCAGTGGACAGTTTAGTGGTGGGGGCTCCTACGAGCAGTACTTC
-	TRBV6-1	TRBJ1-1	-	CASRGGLNTEAFF	TGTGCCAGCCGCGGGGGATTGAACACTGAAGCTTTCTTT
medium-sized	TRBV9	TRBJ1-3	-	CASSLPSGGTTGNTIYF	TGTGCCAGCAGCTTACCTTCGGGGGGGACTACTGGAAACACCATATATTTT
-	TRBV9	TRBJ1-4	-	CASSLRDTGEKLFF	TGTGCCAGCAGCCTCCGGGATACGGGTGAAAAACTGTTTTTT
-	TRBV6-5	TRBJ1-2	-	CASSYGGGGYGYTF	TGTGCCAGCAGTTATGGAGGGGGGGGCTATGGCTACACCTTC
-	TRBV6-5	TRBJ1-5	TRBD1	CASRYGTGRNQPQHF	TGTGCCAGCAGGTACGGGACAGGGAGAAATCAGCCCCAGCATTTT
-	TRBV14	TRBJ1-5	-	CASSQVGVRYQPQHF	TGTGCCAGCAGCCAAGTCGGGGTAAGGTATCAGCCCCAGCATTTT
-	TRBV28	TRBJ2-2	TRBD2	CASSLGLAGATGELFF	TGTGCCAGCAGTTTGGGACTAGCGGGAGCTACCGGGGAGCTGTTTTTT
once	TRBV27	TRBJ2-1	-	CASVRRASRYNEQFF	TGTGCCAGCGTTCGAAGGGCTAGCCGATACAATGAGCAGTTCTTC
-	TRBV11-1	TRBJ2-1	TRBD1	CASSPLRGLENEQFF	TGTGCCAGCAGCCCGTTAAGGGGGCTGGAGAATGAGCAGTTCTTC
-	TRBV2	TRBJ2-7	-	CASSEPGVVYEQYF	TGTGCCAGCAGTGAGCCAGGGGTGGTCTACGAGCAGTACTTC
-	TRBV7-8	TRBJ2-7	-	CASSLEQGSEQYF	TGTGCCAGCAGCTTAGAACAGGGCAGCGAGCAGTACTTC
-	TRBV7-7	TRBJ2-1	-	CASSPRGAPGNEQFF	TGTGCCAGCAGCCCCCGAGGGGCCCCGGGCAATGAGCAGTTCTTC
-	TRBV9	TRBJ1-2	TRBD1	CASSVAQGQGARGYTF	TGTGCCAGCAGCGTAGCTCAAGGGCAGGGGGCTAGGGGCTACACCTTC
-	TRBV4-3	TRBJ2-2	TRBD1	CASSQGTGLEKTGELFF	TGCGCCAGCAGCCAGGGGACAGGGCTTGAGAAGACCGGGGAGCTGTTTTTT
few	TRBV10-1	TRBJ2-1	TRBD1	CASSTPGQGAQGEQFF	TGCGCCAGCTCCACCCCGGGACAGGGGGCTCAGGGTGAGCAGTTCTTC
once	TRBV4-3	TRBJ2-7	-	CASSQDGGEQYF	TGCGCCAGCAGCCAAGATGGTGGCGAGCAGTACTTC
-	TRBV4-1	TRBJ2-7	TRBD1	CASSHSPTGGYEQYF	TGCGCCAGCAGCCATTCCCCGACAGGGGGCTACGAGCAGTACTTC
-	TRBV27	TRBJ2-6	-	CASSLFRATGANVLTF	TGTGCCAGCAGTTTATTCAGGGCGACTGGGGCCAACGTCCTGACTTTC
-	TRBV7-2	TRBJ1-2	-	CASTLPREYLDGYTF	TGTGCCAGCACTCTCCCTCGTGAGTACTTGGATGGCTACACCTTC
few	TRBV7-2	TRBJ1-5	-	CASSLSMTMGSNQPQHF	TGTGCCAGCAGCTTAAGTATGACGATGGGGAGCAATCAGCCCCAGCATTTT
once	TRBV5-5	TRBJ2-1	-	CASSTDRDNEQFF	TGTGCCAGCAGCACGGACCGAGACAATGAGCAGTTCTTC
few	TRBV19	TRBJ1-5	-	CASSIDQGSRRPQHF	TGTGCCAGTAGTATAGATCAGGGATCACGACGGCCCCAGCATTTT
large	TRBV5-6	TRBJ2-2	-	CASSPRAPNTGELFF	TGTGCCAGCAGCCCCCGAGCCCCGAACACCGGGGAGCTGTTTTTT
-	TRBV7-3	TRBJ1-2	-	CASSLVGEYYGYTF	TGTGCCAGCAGCTTAGTAGGGGAGTACTATGGCTACACCTTC
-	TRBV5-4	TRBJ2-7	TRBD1	CASSLPGQADYEQYF	TGTGCCAGCAGCCTACCGGGACAGGCGGACTACGAGCAGTACTTC
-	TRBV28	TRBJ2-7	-	CASSFRDPSYGEQYF	TGTGCCAGCAGTTTCCGAGACCCATCCTACGGAGAGCAGTACTTC
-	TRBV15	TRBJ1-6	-	CATSSAAEGNSPLHF	TGTGCCACCAGCAGCGCAGCGGAAGGGAATTCACCCCTCCACTTT
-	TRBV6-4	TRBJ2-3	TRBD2	CASSSGGATDTQYF	TGTGCCAGCAGTAGCGGGGGGGCCACAGATACGCAGTATTTT
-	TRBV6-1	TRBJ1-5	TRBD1	CATEPETGTDQPQHF	TGTGCCACTGAACCTGAGACAGGGACGGATCAGCCCCAGCATTTT
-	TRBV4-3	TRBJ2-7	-	CASSQELFSYSYEQYF	TGCGCCAGCAGCCAAGAGCTTTTTTCGTACTCCTACGAGCAGTACTTC
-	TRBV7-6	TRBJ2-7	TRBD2	CASSSRGGLREQYF	TGTGCCAGCAGCTCCCGCGGGGGGCTACGGGAGCAGTACTTC
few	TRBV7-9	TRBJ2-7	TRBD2	CASSSLWREGYEQYF	TGTGCCAGCAGCTCCTTATGGCGGGAGGGTTACGAGCAGTACTTC
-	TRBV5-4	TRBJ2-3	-	CASSLDFLRQAPGDTQYF	TGTGCCAGCAGCTTGGACTTCCTCAGACAGGCTCCAGGGGATACGCAGTATTTT
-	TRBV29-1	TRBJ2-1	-	CSVPQGNHNEQFF	TGCAGCGTTCCCCAGGGGAACCACAATGAGCAGTTCTTC
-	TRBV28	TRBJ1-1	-	CASWEGVGAEAFF	TGTGCCAGCTGGGAGGGGGTTGGGGCTGAAGCTTTCTTT
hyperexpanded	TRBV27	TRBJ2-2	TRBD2	CASSSSGTNTGELFF	TGTGCCAGCAGCTCTAGCGGGACGAACACCGGGGAGCTGTTTTTT